The next 3 T cell receptor beta chains were all read from a single sample in a study of shared clonotypes between healthy human individuals. Sequenced by immunoSEQ multiplex PCR; TCRdb stores in-frame clones only, minus some. The sample carries 2 million to 2.5 million clones, under 97% recorded once. The source material was naive CD4+ T cells sorted from blood. Indicated subset: CD45RA+ positively selected. The receptors were gathered from a man between 18 and 29 years old in good health.

The chain is built from TRBV6-6 and TRBJ1-1; TRBD1 matches 7 bases. J gave up 6 bases and V 6 bases, and 7 bases lay outside the gene matches. The V gene's germline CDR1 is MNHNY and CDR2 SVGAGI (reference sequence). The CDR3 extends over 13 amino acids. CDR3 amino acids: CASSPTGWAEAFF. CDR3 nucleotides: TGTGCCAGCAGCCCGACAGGGTGGGCTGAAGCTTTCTTT.

In the case of this clone: The same CDR3 is also encoded by other DNA sequences in this sample. The chain combines TRBV11-3 with TRBJ2-5; 8 nucleotides line up with TRBD2. The CDR3 totals 13 residues. CDR1 and CDR2 from the germline V gene are SGHNT and YENEEA. Trimming removed 5 bases from V and 5 bases from J; junction bases left unmatched: 4. In nucleotides, the CDR3 is TGTGCCAGCAGCCGGACTAGCTTGGAGACCCAGTACTTC. It specifies CASSRTSLETQYF.

The rearrangement uses TRBV28 and TRBJ2-1; TRBD2 is a possible D gene (6 bases). V was clipped by 2 bases and J by 0 bases, with 14 bases between them. CDR1 is MDHEN, CDR2 SYDVKM, per germline. The CDR3 has 17 amino acids. The CDR3 DNA reads as TGTGCCAGCAGTTTACAGGGACTCCCGAGCTCCTACAATGAGCAGTTCTTC. Its protein product is CASSLQGLPSSYNEQFF.